These T cell receptor beta chains were read from a single sample in a study of blood T cell repertoires in COVID-19. Measured with immunoSEQ multiplex PCR; TCRdb has only the in-frame clones, and not every one. The sample has about 29,000 clones; 82% are singletons. Sequenced input: peripheral blood. Receptors originate from a man older than 75 with active or convalescent COVID-19. CDR3s include the opening cysteine and the closing phenylalanine or tryptophan. D genes are given only for firm matches. The listing skips clone size in some rows; elsewhere it reads once, few, many or a size class.

j_call clone_size d_call v_call cdr3_nt cdr3_aa
TRBJ2-1 NA NA TRBV28 TGTGCCAGCAGTCCGCTCAGGGATAATGAGCAGTTCTTC CASSPLRDNEQFF
TRBJ2-3 NA NA TRBV7-6 TGTGCCAGCTCTCGGACTGACCCAACAGATACGCAGTATTTT CASSRTDPTDTQYF
TRBJ2-2 NA TRBD2 TRBV11-3 TGTGCCAGCAGGTCGCTAGCGGGGAACCCCGGGGAGCTGTTTTTT CASRSLAGNPGELFF
TRBJ1-1 NA NA TRBV6-5 TGTGCCAGCAGTTATCGGAGCACTGAAGCTTTCTTT CASSYRSTEAFF
TRBJ2-5 NA TRBD2 TRBV29-1 TGCAGCGTTGACGGCTCGGTAGCGGGGGGGGAGGGGGTGGAGACCCAGTACTTC CSVDGSVAGGEGVETQYF
TRBJ1-6 once NA TRBV7-2 TGTGCCAGCAGCTTACGAGGGTTGAATTCACCCCTCCACTTT CASSLRGLNSPLHF
TRBJ2-1 few TRBD2 TRBV7-9 TGTGCCAGCAGCTACCCCGTTGCGGGGGGAATCGATGAGCAGTTCTTC CASSYPVAGGIDEQFF
TRBJ1-1 NA NA TRBV12-3/TRBV12-4 TGTGCCAGCAGTTCGCCCTTGGACAATGAAGCTTTCTTT CASSSPLDNEAFF
TRBJ1-2 few TRBD1 TRBV5-1 TGCGCCAGCAGCCCGGGGACAGGGCACGGCTACACCTTC CASSPGTGHGYTF
TRBJ2-7 few TRBD2 TRBV2 TGTGCCAGCAGCGCGAGCGGGAGCCCGCAGTACTTC CASSASGSPQYF
TRBJ1-6 NA NA TRBV19 TGTGCCAGTAGACTGCGGGCCGGCTCACCCCTCCACTTT CASRLRAGSPLHF
TRBJ1-6 NA TRBD1 TRBV7-9 TGTGCCAGCAGCACCGGACAGGGTAATTCACCCCTCCACTTT CASSTGQGNSPLHF
TRBJ2-2 NA NA TRBV12-3/TRBV12-4 TGTGCCAGCAGGCAGGGATGGACCGGGGAGCTGTTTTTT CASRQGWTGELFF
TRBJ1-2 NA NA TRBV7-3 TGTGCCAGCAGCTTAACGACGGGAGACTTC CASSLTTGDF
TRBJ1-2 once NA TRBV19 TGTGCCAGTAGTTCGGGCTATGGCTACACCTTC CASSSGYGYTF
TRBJ2-1 NA TRBD2 TRBV5-1 TGCGCCAGCGCTCTAGCGGGAAGCTCCTACAATGAGCAGTTCTTC CASALAGSSYNEQFF
TRBJ2-7 NA NA TRBV3-1/TRBV3-2 TGTGCCAGCAGCCACTACACCCCACCCGGGAATTCTCGCTACGAGCAGTACTTC CASSHYTPPGNSRYEQYF
TRBJ1-5 NA NA TRBV29-1 TGCAGCGTTGCAGGGGCTTATAGCAATCAGCCCCAGCATTTT CSVAGAYSNQPQHF
TRBJ2-7 NA NA TRBV3-1/TRBV3-2 TGTGCCAGCAGCCAAGACTTGACAGCCACCTACGAGCAGTACTTC CASSQDLTATYEQYF
TRBJ2-2 NA TRBD1 TRBV5-1 TGCGCCAGCAGCTGGACAGGGGAGAGGGCCGGGGAGCTGTTTTTT CASSWTGERAGELFF
TRBJ2-1 NA NA TRBV5-1 TGCGCCAGCAGCCTGGAGGGGTTCAACAATGAGCAGTTCTTC CASSLEGFNNEQFF
TRBJ2-7 NA TRBD2 TRBV19 TGTGCCAGTAGTGGGGGACTAGCGGGAGTGTATGAGCAGTACTTC CASSGGLAGVYEQYF
TRBJ2-7 NA NA TRBV19 TGTGCCAGTAGTATAGGCGAGCGGAGCGACTACGAGCAGTACTTC CASSIGERSDYEQYF
TRBJ2-7 NA NA TRBV20-1 TGCAGTGCTCGTGATTCCAACGGCGAGCAGTACTTC CSARDSNGEQYF
TRBJ2-5 NA NA TRBV10-3 TGTGCCATCAGGGACACTCTGAGGGGGCAAGAGACCCAGTACTTC CAIRDTLRGQETQYF
TRBJ1-1 NA TRBD1 TRBV5-1 TGCGCCAGCAGCTCCGGGACAGGGAATCGAGCTTTCTTT CASSSGTGNRAFF